The subject of this entry is one T cell receptor beta chain. Germline V gene sequence: CDR1 SGHNT, CDR2 YYREEE (reference sequence). The CDR3 runs 13 residues. The V and J ends lost 6 bases and 6 bases, in that order; junction bases with no gene match: 9. Clones were sequenced by immunoSEQ multiplex PCR, and TCRdb holds only the in-frame ones, with some missing. The table lists some 2 million clones, 85% to 95% of them singletons, with around 0.13% in the top ten. This entry belongs to a study of shared clonotypes between healthy human individuals. This chain uses TRBV5-4 with TRBJ2-7, with 7 positions matching TRBD1. The sequencing sample was made of naive CD4+ T cells sorted from blood. Subset in this sample: CD45RA+ positively selected. The sequence was obtained from a man between 18 and 29 years old in good health. CDR3 sequence reads: CASTGDSSSEQYF. The CDR3 nucleotides read TGTGCCAGCACCGGGGACAGCAGCTCCGAGCAGTACTTC.